Below, 30 T cell receptor beta chains from the same sample are listed, as sequenced in a study of T-cell memory formation after mild COVID-19. In TCRdb, the 5' RACE reads were re-called with MiXCR into one record per CDR3 protein. The repertoire includes roughly 450,000 distinct CDR3 sequences, about 20% of them detected once, and 9% to 15% sits in the top ten. Specimen: PBMCs or a T cell subset sorted from them (not recorded which). These receptors were collected from an adult woman who had mild COVID-19 (a few samples of this study predate the infection). Cell type and time point are not known.

This clonotype was detected a few times. The chain couples TRBV12-3 or TRBV12-4 to TRBJ2-5, with 9 bases aligning to TRBD2. Unmatched junction bases numbered 7, after V lost 4 bases and J lost 4 bases. The CDR3 is made up of 15 amino acids. Written as DNA, the CDR3 is TGTGCCAGCAGTTCTACGAGCGGGGGGTTAGAGACCCAGTACTTC. This sequence encodes CASSSTSGGLETQYF.

Many counts were recorded for this clonotype. The chain has TRBV5-6 and TRBJ2-2; D is uncertain. V was clipped by 1 base and J by 3 bases, with 7 bases between them. The CDR3 sequence is 14 residues long. Germline CDR1 is SGHDT and CDR2 is YYEEEE. CDR3 coding DNA: TGTGCCAGCAGCTTGTACTTGTACACCGGGGAGCTGTTTTTT. It specifies CASSLYLYTGELFF.

This clonotype appeared many times. V and J are TRBV10-3 and TRBJ1-1; possibly TRBD1 for D (5 bases). Per germline, CDR1 ENHRY and CDR2 SYGVKD. Trimming stripped 4 bases from V and 1 base from J, with 10 bases between. The CDR3 is made up of 14 amino acids. The CDR3 reads CAISGQSKNTEAFF. The CDR3 DNA reads TGTGCCATCAGTGGACAGTCCAAGAACACTGAAGCTTTCTTT.

The chain links TRBV12-3 or TRBV12-4 to TRBJ2-6; weak D call: TRBD1 (6 bases). Trimming left V 6 bases short and J 0 bases short, with 12 bases between. The CDR3 loop spans 16 amino acids. In DNA form, the CDR3 reads TGTGCCAGCAGGTACAGGGCTAGCTCTGGGGCCAACGTCCTGACTTTC. This translates into CASRYRASSGANVLTF.

This clonotype was counted between two and nine times. This rearrangement joins TRBV24-1 to TRBJ1-1; tentatively, D is TRBD1 (5 bases). The V end was cut by 2 bases, the J end by 13 bases, with 25 bases between. Looked up from germline, CDR1 is KGHDR and CDR2 is SFDVKD. This CDR3 is 16 amino acids long. CDR3 nucleotide sequence: TGTGCCACCAGTGATTCAACTGGGGCCGAGGGGCTAGGGGTTTTCTTT. Translating gives CATSDSTGAEGLGVFF.

This clonotype was observed a handful of times. V gene TRBV7-9 combines with J gene TRBJ1-4; D unresolved. The CDR3 has 13 residues. The V gene lost 1 base and the J gene lost 6 bases, with 6 bases spanning the gap. CDR1 is SEHNR and CDR2 is FQNEAQ in the germline V gene (reference sequence). The CDR3 loop is CASSLDFYEKLFF. CDR3 bases: TGTGCCAGCAGCTTAGATTTTTATGAAAAACTGTTTTTT.

This clonotype was seen a handful of times. V usage is TRBV4-2 and J usage is TRBJ2-1; 15 bases are a match to TRBD2. V was pared by 4 bases and J by 0 bases, with 10 bases of the junction left unmatched. The CDR3 totals 20 residues. Germline assignment: CDR1 LGHNA and CDR2 YNFKEQ. The CDR3 here is CASSPTTGLAGGSSYNEQFF. The CDR3 bases are TGTGCCAGCAGCCCGACGACGGGACTAGCGGGAGGAAGCTCCTACAATGAGCAGTTCTTC.

V usage is TRBV7-9 and J usage is TRBJ2-5; either TRBD1 or TRBD2 may supply D (6 bases each). The V gene lost 1 base and the J gene lost 3 bases, with 15 bases spanning the gap. The CDR3 has 16 amino acids. Germline V lookup: CDR1 SEHNR, CDR2 FQNEAQ (reference sequence). The CDR3 region is CASSLGGAREKETQYF. The CDR3, as DNA: TGTGCCAGCAGCTTAGGGGGGGCCAGAGAGAAAGAGACCCAGTACTTC.

This clonotype has more than one count but fewer than ten. The V gene is TRBV20-1, the J gene TRBJ1-1; D gene ambiguous. Per the germline V gene, CDR1 is DFQATT and CDR2 is SNEGSKA (reference sequence). With 6 bases removed from V and 0 bases from J, the gap between germline ends came to 8 bases. This CDR3 region has 12 residues. The CDR3 coding sequence is TGCAGTGCCCAGGCAGTGAACACTGAAGCTTTCTTT. It is translated as CSAQAVNTEAFF.

This clonotype was observed a handful of times. The chain combines TRBV5-1 with TRBJ1-2; no firm D call. CDR1 SGHRS and CDR2 YFSETQ come from the germline V gene. V gave up 5 bases and J gave up 3 bases, with 14 bases separating them. This CDR3 is built from 14 residues. The CDR3 protein is CASRPPFGDYGYTF. The DNA of the CDR3 is TGCGCCAGCAGACCCCCCTTTGGGGACTATGGCTACACCTTC.

The rearrangement uses TRBV5-1 and TRBJ1-6, with D maybe TRBD1 (5 bases). V gave up 4 bases and J gave up 6 bases, with 17 bases separating them. The CDR3 consists of 16 residues. The germline gives CDR1 SGHRS, CDR2 YFSETQ. The CDR3 spells CASSPIPGTANSPLHF. For the CDR3, the DNA is TGCGCCAGCAGCCCGATTCCCGGGACGGCTAATTCACCCCTCCACTTT. Filled out from reference TRBV5-1 and TRBJ1-6, the complete variable domain reads KAGVTQTPRYLIKTRGQQVTLSCSPISGHRSVSWYQQTPGQGLQFLFEYFSETQRNKGNFPGRFSGRQFSNSRSEMNVSTLELGDSALYLCASSPIPGTANSPLHFGNGTRLTVT.

This clonotype was seen a few times. The genes are TRBV3-1 and TRBJ2-5; the D is unclear. The CDR3 spans 16 residues. The V gene lost 1 base and the J gene lost 5 bases, with 17 bases spanning the gap. The germline gives CDR1 LGHDT, CDR2 YNNKEL (reference sequence). In DNA, the CDR3 is TGTGCCAGCAGCCAAGGCCTATTGGCTATACGGGAGACCCAGTACTTC. It yields the protein CASSQGLLAIRETQYF.

J is TRBJ1-1 and V is TRBV5-6, with D tentatively TRBD1 (5 bases). Germline lookup yields CDR1 SGHDT and CDR2 YYEEEE. V lost 2 bases to trimming and J lost 4 bases, with 12 bases between them. The CDR3 has 14 residues. Here the CDR3 reads CASSLGAKVTEAFF. The DNA for the CDR3 is TGTGCCAGCAGCTTAGGGGCTAAGGTCACTGAAGCTTTCTTT. Full variable domain (rest looked up from reference TRBV5-6 and TRBJ1-1): DAGVTQSPTHLIKTRGQQVTLRCSPKSGHDTVSWYQQALGQGPQFIFQYYEEEERQRGNFPDRFSGHQFPNYSSELNVNALLLGDSALYLCASSLGAKVTEAFFGQGTRLTVV.

V gene TRBV5-1 combines with J gene TRBJ2-5; 14 bases match TRBD2. The J segment lost 5 bases and the V segment lost 3 bases, leaving 12 bases of the junction unmatched. The V gene's germline CDR1 is SGHRS and CDR2 YFSETQ. CDR3 length: 18 amino acids. CDR3 nucleotides: TGCGCCAGCAGCTCCGGACTAGCGGGGGGCTCTTGGGGGGAGACCCAGTACTTC. Encoded protein: CASSSGLAGGSWGETQYF.

The chain is built from TRBV20-1 and TRBJ1-2; the match to TRBD1 covers 7 bases. The CDR3 sequence is 11 residues long. The germline V gene has CDR1 DFQATT and CDR2 SNEGSKA (reference sequence). V gave up 2 bases and J gave up 8 bases; unmatched junction bases: 2. DNA of the CDR3: TGCAGTGCTAGAAGACAGGGAGGCTACACCTTC. Its translation is CSARRQGGYTF.

The chain employs TRBV19 and TRBJ1-5; a possible D gene is TRBD1 (5 bases). The germline CDR1 and CDR2 sequences are LNHDA and SQIVND (reference sequence). This CDR3 is built from 15 residues. The ends were cut back, 5 bases at V and 2 bases at J, with 13 bases in the middle. CDR3 sequence reads: CASSPYKGGNQPQHF. CDR3 nucleotide sequence: TGTGCCAGTAGTCCCTACAAAGGGGGCAATCAGCCCCAGCATTTT.

This clonotype was seen only a few times. Here the CDR3 DNA reads TGTGCCAGCAGCTTCAGTGTTGAGACCCAGTACTTC. It specifies CASSFSVETQYF. This rearrangement joins TRBV7-9 to TRBJ2-5; no definite D call. CDR1 is SEHNR and CDR2 is FQNEAQ in the germline V gene (reference sequence). There are 12 residues in the CDR3. V was shortened by 3 bases and J by 5 bases, with 7 bases between the two germline ends.

This clonotype turned up a few times. The V call is TRBV7-8, the J call TRBJ2-7, with unresolved D. The CDR3 spans 15 residues. Trimming removed 2 bases from V and 3 bases from J, with 14 bases in between. Germline V gives CDR1 SGHVS, CDR2 FQNEAQ. In DNA form, the CDR3 reads TGTGCCAGCAGCTTAATCCCCCTTGAGAGCTACGAGCAGTACTTC. Translation gives CASSLIPLESYEQYF.

J is TRBJ2-1 and V is TRBV5-1; D uncertain. Germline CDR1 is SGHRS and CDR2 is YFSETQ. The CDR3 covers 16 residues. V was trimmed by 0 bases and J by 2 bases, leaving 12 bases between them. The DNA of the CDR3 is TGCGCCAGCAGCTTGGTTCTTGGCTCAGCCTACAATGAGCAGTTCTTC. As protein: CASSLVLGSAYNEQFF.

This clonotype was recorded a few times. The CDR3 sequence: CSAEDMQSYEQYF. CDR3 nucleotides: TGCAGTGCGGAGGACATGCAATCCTACGAGCAGTACTTC. The chain is built from TRBV20-1 and TRBJ2-7, with D possibly being TRBD1 or TRBD2 (5 bases each). This CDR3 spans 13 amino acids. Germline V gene sequence: CDR1 DFQATT, CDR2 SNEGSKA (reference sequence). Trimming stripped 6 bases from V and 1 base from J, with 13 bases between.

This clonotype was observed a handful of times. The chain couples TRBV5-1 to TRBJ2-3; 9 bases line up with TRBD2. The CDR3 spans 15 residues. Germline CDR1 is SGHRS and CDR2 is YFSETQ. Losses at the gene ends were 3 bases for V and 0 bases for J; bases not matched to a gene: 2. The CDR3 sequence: CASSWSGGSTDTQYF. For the CDR3, the DNA is TGCGCCAGCAGCTGGAGCGGGGGGAGCACAGATACGCAGTATTTT.

In its sample, this clonotype was seen a few times. CDR3 residues: CASSLVVGGTDTQYF. The CDR3 nucleotides are TGTGCCAGCAGCTTAGTTGTGGGGGGCACAGATACGCAGTATTTT. The chain carries TRBV7-9 and TRBJ2-3; TRBD1 or TRBD2 may be the D gene (5 bases each). Germline loops: CDR1 SEHNR, CDR2 FQNEAQ (reference sequence). The germline V and J ends were trimmed by 1 base and 1 base, with 9 bases remaining between them. This CDR3 spans 15 amino acids. Using reference TRBV7-9 and TRBJ2-3 for the parts outside the CDR3, the full variable domain is DTGVSQNPRHKITKRGQNVTFRCDPISEHNRLYWYRQTLGQGPEFLTYFQNEAQLEKSRLLSDRFSAERPKGSFSTLEIQRTEQGDSAMYLCASSLVVGGTDTQYFGPGTRLTVL.

This clonotype was counted a few times. The CDR3: CASSPQTGGGYEQYF. For the CDR3, the DNA is TGTGCCAGCAGCCCTCAGACAGGGGGCGGATACGAGCAGTACTTC. The V gene is TRBV5-4, the J gene TRBJ2-7, with 10 bases fitting TRBD1. With 4 bases clipped from V and 4 bases from J, the junction kept 8 bases outside the gene matches. The V gene's germline CDR1 is SGHNT and CDR2 YYREEE (reference sequence). The CDR3 totals 15 residues. The entire variable domain, with the rest obtained from reference TRBV5-4 and TRBJ2-7, is as follows: ETGVTQSPTHLIKTRGQQVTLRCSSQSGHNTVSWYQQALGQGPQFIFQYYREEENGRGNFPPRFSGLQFPNYSSELNVNALELDDSALYLCASSPQTGGGYEQYFGPGTRLTVT.

The rearrangement uses TRBV4-3 and TRBJ2-2; D unclear. From germline, CDR1 is LGHNA and CDR2 YSLEER. The CDR3 has 13 residues. V lost 0 bases and J lost 8, with 7 bases in between. DNA of the CDR3: TGCGCCAGCAGCCAAGAGGTGACAGGGGAGCTGTTTTTT. It translates to CASSQEVTGELFF.

The table lists this clonotype with a few counts. The chain employs TRBV5-4 and TRBJ2-7; D is unresolved. V was pared by 1 base and J by 5 bases, with 10 bases between. The CDR3 has 13 amino acids. Per the germline V gene, CDR1 is SGHNT and CDR2 is YYREEE (reference sequence). CDR3 in amino acids: CASSLQFGHEQYF. The DNA of the CDR3 is TGTGCCAGCAGCTTGCAATTTGGTCACGAGCAGTACTTC.

The sample holds many counts of this clonotype. The chain uses TRBV5-1 and TRBJ1-1; no reliable D call. CDR1 and CDR2 (germline): SGHRS, YFSETQ. The CDR3 is 14 residues long. The V end was cut by 1 base, the J end by 0 bases, with 7 bases between. In nucleotides, the CDR3 is TGCGCCAGCAGCTTGCTTTATCTGAACACTGAAGCTTTCTTT. Its protein product is CASSLLYLNTEAFF.

This clonotype was observed a few times. CDR3 region: CASSGVSATGVGLETQYF. CDR3 DNA: TGTGCCAGCAGCGGGGTGTCAGCTACAGGGGTTGGGTTAGAGACCCAGTACTTC. This chain joins TRBV7-9 and TRBJ2-5, with 7 positions matching TRBD1. V trimming: 5 bases; J trimming: 4 bases; junction bases outside the gene matches: 19. The CDR3 sequence is 18 residues long. The germline CDR1 and CDR2 sequences are SEHNR and FQNEAQ (reference sequence).

This clonotype was counted only a few times. This chain connects TRBV5-6 to TRBJ2-7; TRBD1 matches at 7 bases. Germline V CDR1 and CDR2: SGHDT, YYEEEE. This CDR3 comprises 14 residues. The ends lost 4 bases at V and 0 bases at J; junction bases unmatched: 4. The CDR3 region is CASSPGTDSYEQYF. As DNA, the CDR3 is TGTGCCAGCAGCCCCGGGACAGACTCCTACGAGCAGTACTTC.

This clonotype was detected many times. The genes are TRBV12-3 or TRBV12-4 and TRBJ2-7, with 8 bases matching TRBD1. This CDR3 region has 15 residues. J was trimmed by 5 bases and V by 2 bases; bases with no gene match: 8. The CDR3 DNA follows: TGTGCCAGCAGTTTAATGGGACAGGTTTTGCACGAGCAGTACTTC. It yields the protein CASSLMGQVLHEQYF.

This chain uses TRBV4-2 with TRBJ1-1; no clear D gene. V was clipped by 4 bases and J by 1 base, with 13 bases between them. Germline V CDR1 and CDR2: LGHNA, YNFKEQ. CDR3 length equals 15 residues. The CDR3 sequence: CASSPPAQKNTEAFF. CDR3 bases: TGTGCCAGCAGCCCCCCGGCACAGAAGAACACTGAAGCTTTCTTT.